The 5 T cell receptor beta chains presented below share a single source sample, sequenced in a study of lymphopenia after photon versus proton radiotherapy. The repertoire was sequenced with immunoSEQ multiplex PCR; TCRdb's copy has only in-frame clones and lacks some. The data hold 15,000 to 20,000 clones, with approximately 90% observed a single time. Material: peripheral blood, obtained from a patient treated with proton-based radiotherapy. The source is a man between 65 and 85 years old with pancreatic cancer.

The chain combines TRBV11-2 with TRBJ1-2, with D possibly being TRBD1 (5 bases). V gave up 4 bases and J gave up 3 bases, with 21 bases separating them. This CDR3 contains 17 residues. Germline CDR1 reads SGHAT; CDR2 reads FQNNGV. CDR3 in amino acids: CASSSTTLQGSYYGYTF. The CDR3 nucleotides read TGTGCCAGCAGCTCTACCACACTGCAGGGATCTTACTATGGCTACACCTTC. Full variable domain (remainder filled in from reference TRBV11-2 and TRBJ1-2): EAGVAQSPRYKIIEKRQSVAFWCNPISGHATLYWYQQILGQGPKLLIQFQNNGVVDDSQLPKDRFSAERLKGVDSTLKIQPAKLEDSAVYLCASSSTTLQGSYYGYTFGSGTRLTVV.

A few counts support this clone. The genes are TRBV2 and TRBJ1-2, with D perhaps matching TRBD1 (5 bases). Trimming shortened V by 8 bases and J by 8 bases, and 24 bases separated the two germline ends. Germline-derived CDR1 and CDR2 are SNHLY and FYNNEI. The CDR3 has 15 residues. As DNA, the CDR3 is TGTGCCAGCGACCACCGGCGGGGGACTGCTAACGGCTACACCTTC. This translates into CASDHRRGTANGYTF.

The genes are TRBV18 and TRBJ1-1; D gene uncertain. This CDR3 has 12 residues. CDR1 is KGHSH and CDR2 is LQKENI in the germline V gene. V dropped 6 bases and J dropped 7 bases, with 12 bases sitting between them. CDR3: CASSSGGGEAFF. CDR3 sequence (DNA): TGTGCCAGCTCCTCCGGAGGAGGTGAAGCTTTCTTT.

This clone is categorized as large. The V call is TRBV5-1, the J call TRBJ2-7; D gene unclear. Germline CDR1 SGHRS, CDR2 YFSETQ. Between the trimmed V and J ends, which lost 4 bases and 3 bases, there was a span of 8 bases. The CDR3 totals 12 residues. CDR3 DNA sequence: TGCGCCAGCAGCCCCCCCGACTACGAGCAGTACTTC. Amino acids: CASSPPDYEQYF.

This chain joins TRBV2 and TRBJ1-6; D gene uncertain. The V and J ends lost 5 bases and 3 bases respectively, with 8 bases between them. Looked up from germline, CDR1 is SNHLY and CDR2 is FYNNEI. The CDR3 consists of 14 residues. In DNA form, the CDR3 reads TGTGCCAGCAGTCAGTCCATCTATAATTCACCCCTCCACTTT. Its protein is CASSQSIYNSPLHF.